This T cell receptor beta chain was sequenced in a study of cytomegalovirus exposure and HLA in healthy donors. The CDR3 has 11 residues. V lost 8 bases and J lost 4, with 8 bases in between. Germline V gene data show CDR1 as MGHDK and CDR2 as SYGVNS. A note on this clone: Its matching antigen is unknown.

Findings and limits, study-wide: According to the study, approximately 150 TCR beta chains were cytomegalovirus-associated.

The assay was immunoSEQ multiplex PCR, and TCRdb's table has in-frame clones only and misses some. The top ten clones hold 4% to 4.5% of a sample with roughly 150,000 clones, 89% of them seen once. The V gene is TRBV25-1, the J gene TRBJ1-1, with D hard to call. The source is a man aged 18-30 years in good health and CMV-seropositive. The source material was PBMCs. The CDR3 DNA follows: TGTGCCAGCGCGGCCGTCACTGAAGCTTTCTTT. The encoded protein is CASAAVTEAFF. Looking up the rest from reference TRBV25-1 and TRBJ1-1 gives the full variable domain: EADIYQTPRYLVIGTGKKITLECSQTMGHDKMYWYQQDPGMELHLIHYSYGVNSTEKGDLSSESTVSRIRTEHFPLTLESARPSHTSQYLCASAAVTEAFFGQGTRLTVV.